What follows are 3 T cell receptor beta chains derived from one specimen sequenced in a study of T cell repertoires in cytomegalovirus infection. TCRdb re-derived calls from the reads in MiXCR, one entry per CDR3 protein. Here the sample spans some 300,000 distinct CDR3 sequences, 9.6% being singletons. Sequencing was done on a sample of PBMCs. Receptors were obtained from a human donor in good health (CMV status not recorded). Some clones in this sample may be carry-over from other donors' samples.

Details on this clonotype: One end of the junction is discordant with germline, which a read error may explain. The chain has TRBV18 and TRBJ2-2; 8 nucleotides agree with TRBD1. The CDR3 is 14 amino acids. The germline V gene encodes CDR1 KGHSH and CDR2 LQKENI. The CDR3 sequence is CASSTGGDTGDLFF. The CDR3 coding sequence is TGTGCCAGCTCAACAGGGGGTGACACCGGGGATCTGTTTTTT.

Many counts were recorded for this clonotype. The chain recombines TRBV5-1 with TRBJ2-7, with TRBD1 identical over 7 bases. The CDR3 contains 13 residues. Germline V gives CDR1 SGHRS, CDR2 YFSETQ. The trim removed 3 bases at V and 3 bases at J, leaving 3 bases unmatched. CDR3 residues: CASSSGGIYEQYF. CDR3 bases: TGCGCCAGCAGCTCAGGGGGAATCTACGAGCAGTACTTC.

This clonotype was counted ten times or more. V and J are TRBV6-2 or TRBV6-3 and TRBJ2-2; D is uncertain. The V gene's germline CDR1 is MNHEY and CDR2 SVGEGT. V lost 8 bases and J 1 base, leaving 11 bases between the germline ends. The CDR3 loop spans 14 amino acids. The CDR3 coding sequence is TGTGCCAGCGGAAACACCCTGAACACCGGGGAGCTGTTTTTT. Its protein is CASGNTLNTGELFF.